This is a list of T cell receptor beta chains from one sample in a study of blood T cell repertoires in COVID-19. Sequencing was performed with immunoSEQ multiplex PCR; in TCRdb, only in-frame clones are kept and a portion is missing. The sample holds 40,000 or so clones, more than 85% seen once. Sequenced sample: peripheral blood. Source of these receptors: a man in his fifties or sixties with active COVID-19. CDR3s include the opening cysteine and the closing phenylalanine or tryptophan. Fields, in order: D gene, V gene, clone size, J gene, CDR3 length, CDR3 protein, CDR3 DNA. D genes are given only for firm matches. Size values are once, few and many counts, or a class for expanded clones, and some rows have none.

d_call: TRBD1
v_call: TRBV12-3/TRBV12-4
clone_size: NA
j_call: TRBJ1-2
cdr3_length: 12
cdr3_aa: CASSRTGFGYTF
cdr3_nt: TGTGCCAGCAGCCGGACAGGGTTTGGCTACACCTTC

d_call: NA
v_call: TRBV9
clone_size: NA
j_call: TRBJ2-1
cdr3_length: 14
cdr3_aa: CASSVEHPGNEQFF
cdr3_nt: TGTGCCAGCAGCGTAGAGCACCCGGGCAATGAGCAGTTCTTC

d_call: TRBD1
v_call: TRBV6-2/TRBV6-3
clone_size: once
j_call: TRBJ1-2
cdr3_length: 16
cdr3_aa: CASSYSGTESVYGYTF
cdr3_nt: TGTGCCAGCAGTTACTCTGGGACAGAGAGCGTCTATGGCTACACCTTC

d_call: TRBD2
v_call: TRBV27
clone_size: NA
j_call: TRBJ2-1
cdr3_length: 15
cdr3_aa: CASSHLAGGPNEQFF
cdr3_nt: TGTGCCAGCAGTCATTTAGCGGGAGGCCCCAATGAGCAGTTCTTC

d_call: NA
v_call: TRBV7-2
clone_size: NA
j_call: TRBJ2-3
cdr3_length: 14
cdr3_aa: CASATAGTPDTQYF
cdr3_nt: TGTGCCAGCGCCACGGCGGGCACCCCAGATACGCAGTATTTT

d_call: TRBD2
v_call: TRBV3-1/TRBV3-2
clone_size: NA
j_call: TRBJ2-7
cdr3_length: 13
cdr3_aa: CASRTGGSYEQYF
cdr3_nt: TGTGCCAGCAGAACGGGAGGGTCCTACGAGCAGTACTTC

d_call: NA
v_call: TRBV6-6
clone_size: NA
j_call: TRBJ1-4
cdr3_length: 13
cdr3_aa: CASVSVVNEKLFF
cdr3_nt: TGTGCCAGCGTCTCTGTAGTCAACGAAAAACTGTTTTTT

d_call: NA
v_call: TRBV29-1
clone_size: few
j_call: TRBJ1-6
cdr3_length: 21
cdr3_aa: CSVELVPTDKGRNSYNSPLHF
cdr3_nt: TGCAGCGTTGAACTCGTACCGACAGACAAGGGGAGGAACTCCTATAATTCACCCCTCCACTTT

d_call: TRBD1
v_call: TRBV25-1
clone_size: NA
j_call: TRBJ1-4
cdr3_length: 15
cdr3_aa: CASSELAKGAEKLFF
cdr3_nt: TGTGCCAGCAGTGAATTAGCCAAGGGGGCTGAAAAACTGTTTTTT

d_call: TRBD1
v_call: TRBV27
clone_size: once
j_call: TRBJ1-5
cdr3_length: 15
cdr3_aa: CASSPSRGVNQPQHF
cdr3_nt: TGTGCCAGCAGTCCCTCCAGGGGGGTCAATCAGCCCCAGCATTTT

d_call: TRBD1
v_call: TRBV29-1
clone_size: NA
j_call: TRBJ1-1
cdr3_length: 12
cdr3_aa: CSVDRGRTEAFF
cdr3_nt: TGCAGCGTCGACAGGGGGCGGACTGAAGCTTTCTTT

d_call: TRBD2
v_call: TRBV19
clone_size: NA
j_call: TRBJ2-3
cdr3_length: 14
cdr3_aa: CASSSAGGADTQYF
cdr3_nt: TGTGCCAGTAGTTCAGCGGGGGGGGCAGATACGCAGTATTTT

d_call: NA
v_call: TRBV7-2
clone_size: NA
j_call: TRBJ2-7
cdr3_length: 14
cdr3_aa: CASSLEQHSYEQYF
cdr3_nt: TGTGCCAGCAGCTTAGAACAGCATTCCTACGAGCAGTACTTC

d_call: NA
v_call: TRBV7-9
clone_size: NA
j_call: TRBJ1-2
cdr3_length: 14
cdr3_aa: CASSPLTGFNGYTF
cdr3_nt: TGTGCCAGCAGCCCCCTTACAGGTTTTAATGGCTACACCTTC

d_call: NA
v_call: TRBV4-2
clone_size: NA
j_call: TRBJ1-2
cdr3_length: 15
cdr3_aa: CASSQVDRSNYGYTF
cdr3_nt: TGTGCCAGCAGCCAAGTTGACAGGTCTAACTATGGCTACACCTTC

d_call: NA
v_call: TRBV5-4
clone_size: NA
j_call: TRBJ1-1
cdr3_length: 14
cdr3_aa: CASSLSVVEGEAFF
cdr3_nt: TGTGCCAGCAGCTTGAGCGTGGTAGAGGGTGAAGCTTTCTTT

d_call: TRBD1
v_call: TRBV13
clone_size: NA
j_call: TRBJ2-7
cdr3_length: 15
cdr3_aa: CASSQRTGWDYEQYF
cdr3_nt: TGTGCCAGCAGCCAGCGGACAGGGTGGGACTACGAGCAGTACTTC

d_call: NA
v_call: TRBV3-1/TRBV3-2
clone_size: few
j_call: TRBJ1-5
cdr3_length: 13
cdr3_aa: CASSQGGDQPQHF
cdr3_nt: TGTGCCAGCAGCCAAGGGGGCGATCAGCCCCAGCATTTT

d_call: NA
v_call: TRBV2
clone_size: NA
j_call: TRBJ2-7
cdr3_length: 15
cdr3_aa: CASRTLRTKVDEQYF
cdr3_nt: TGTGCCAGCAGGACATTGAGGACTAAGGTAGACGAGCAGTACTTC

d_call: NA
v_call: TRBV5-1
clone_size: NA
j_call: TRBJ2-7
cdr3_length: 16
cdr3_aa: CASSENSGSLSYEQYF
cdr3_nt: TGCGCCAGCAGCGAGAACTCAGGTTCACTCTCCTACGAGCAGTACTTC

d_call: TRBD2
v_call: TRBV4-1
clone_size: NA
j_call: TRBJ2-2
cdr3_length: 16
cdr3_aa: CASSTPTSGVTGELFF
cdr3_nt: TGCGCCAGCAGCACGCCGACTAGCGGGGTCACCGGGGAGCTGTTTTTT

d_call: NA
v_call: TRBV11-3
clone_size: NA
j_call: TRBJ2-1
cdr3_length: 14
cdr3_aa: CASSLGSVYNEQFF
cdr3_nt: TGTGCCAGCAGCTTAGGATCGGTCTACAATGAGCAGTTCTTC

d_call: TRBD2
v_call: TRBV2
clone_size: NA
j_call: TRBJ2-1
cdr3_length: 16
cdr3_aa: CASSETSAFGENEQFF
cdr3_nt: TGTGCCAGCAGTGAGACTAGCGCATTTGGGGAAAATGAGCAGTTCTTC

d_call: NA
v_call: TRBV3-1/TRBV3-2
clone_size: NA
j_call: TRBJ1-2
cdr3_length: 14
cdr3_aa: CASSPFQGNYGYTF
cdr3_nt: TGTGCCAGCAGCCCTTTCCAGGGGAACTATGGCTACACCTTC

d_call: NA
v_call: TRBV6-2/TRBV6-3
clone_size: medium-sized
j_call: TRBJ2-7
cdr3_length: 15
cdr3_aa: CASSLRWAHPYEQYF
cdr3_nt: TGTGCCAGCAGTCTTCGGTGGGCCCACCCCTACGAGCAGTACTTC

d_call: TRBD1
v_call: TRBV18
clone_size: NA
j_call: TRBJ1-1
cdr3_length: 15
cdr3_aa: CASSPPGQQDTEAFF
cdr3_nt: TGTGCCAGCTCACCACCGGGACAGCAAGACACTGAAGCTTTCTTT

d_call: TRBD2
v_call: TRBV2
clone_size: NA
j_call: TRBJ2-7
cdr3_length: 15
cdr3_aa: CASSGLAGGTYEQYF
cdr3_nt: TGTGCCAGCAGTGGTCTAGCGGGAGGCACCTACGAGCAGTACTTC

d_call: TRBD1
v_call: TRBV2
clone_size: NA
j_call: TRBJ2-5
cdr3_length: 13
cdr3_aa: CASKQGAGETQYF
cdr3_nt: TGTGCCAGCAAACAGGGGGCAGGAGAGACCCAGTACTTC

d_call: NA
v_call: TRBV12-5
clone_size: NA
j_call: TRBJ1-2
cdr3_length: 13
cdr3_aa: CASGNTGWNGYTF
cdr3_nt: TGTGCTAGTGGTAATACAGGGTGGAATGGCTACACCTTC

d_call: NA
v_call: TRBV6-5
clone_size: NA
j_call: TRBJ2-3
cdr3_length: 15
cdr3_aa: CASSYSSLPLDTQYF
cdr3_nt: TGTGCCAGCAGTTACTCTTCACTACCTCTGGATACGCAGTATTTT

d_call: TRBD1
v_call: TRBV18
clone_size: NA
j_call: TRBJ1-1
cdr3_length: 16
cdr3_aa: CASSPNGQGASTEAFF
cdr3_nt: TGTGCCAGCTCACCAAATGGACAGGGGGCGAGCACTGAAGCTTTCTTT

d_call: TRBD1
v_call: TRBV15
clone_size: NA
j_call: TRBJ2-7
cdr3_length: 15
cdr3_aa: CATSRDRGSWYEQYF
cdr3_nt: TGTGCCACCAGCAGAGACAGGGGGAGTTGGTACGAGCAGTACTTC

d_call: TRBD2
v_call: TRBV11-3
clone_size: NA
j_call: TRBJ2-1
cdr3_length: 19
cdr3_aa: CASSLNPPSGTSDRDEQFF
cdr3_nt: TGTGCCAGCAGCTTAAATCCCCCGTCGGGGACTAGCGATAGGGATGAGCAGTTCTTC